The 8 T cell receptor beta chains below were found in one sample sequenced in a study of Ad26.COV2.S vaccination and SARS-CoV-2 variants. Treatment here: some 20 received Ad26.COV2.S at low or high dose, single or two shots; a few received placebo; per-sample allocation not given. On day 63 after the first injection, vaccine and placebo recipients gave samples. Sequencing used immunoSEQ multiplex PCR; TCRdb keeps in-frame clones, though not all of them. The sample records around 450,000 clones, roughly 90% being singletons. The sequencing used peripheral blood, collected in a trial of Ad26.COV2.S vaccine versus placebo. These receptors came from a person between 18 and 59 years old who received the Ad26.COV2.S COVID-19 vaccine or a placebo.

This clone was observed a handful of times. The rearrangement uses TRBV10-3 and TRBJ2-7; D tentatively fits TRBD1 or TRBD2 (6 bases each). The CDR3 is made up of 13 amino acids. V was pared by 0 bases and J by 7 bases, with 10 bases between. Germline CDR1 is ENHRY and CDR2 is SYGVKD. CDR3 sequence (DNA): TGTGCCATCAGTGAGTCGGGGGGCTATGAGCAGTACTTC. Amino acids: CAISESGGYEQYF.

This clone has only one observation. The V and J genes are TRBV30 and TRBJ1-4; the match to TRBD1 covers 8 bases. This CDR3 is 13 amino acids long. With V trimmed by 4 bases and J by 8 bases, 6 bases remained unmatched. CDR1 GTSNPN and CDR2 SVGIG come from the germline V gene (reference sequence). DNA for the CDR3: TGTGCCTGGACCCCAGGGGGCTGGGAAAAACTGTTTTTT. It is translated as CAWTPGGWEKLFF.

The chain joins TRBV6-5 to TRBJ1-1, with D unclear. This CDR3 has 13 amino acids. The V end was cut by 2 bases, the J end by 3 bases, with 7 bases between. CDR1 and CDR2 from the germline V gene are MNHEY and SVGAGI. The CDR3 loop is CASSYHGDTEAFF. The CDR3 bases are TGTGCCAGCAGTTACCACGGGGACACTGAAGCTTTCTTT.

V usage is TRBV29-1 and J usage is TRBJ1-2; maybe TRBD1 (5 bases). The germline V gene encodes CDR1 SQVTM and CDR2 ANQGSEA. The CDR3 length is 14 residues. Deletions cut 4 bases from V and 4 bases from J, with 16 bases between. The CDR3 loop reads CSVAGTALGYGYTF. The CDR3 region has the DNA TGCAGCGTTGCAGGGACGGCCCTTGGCTATGGCTACACCTTC.

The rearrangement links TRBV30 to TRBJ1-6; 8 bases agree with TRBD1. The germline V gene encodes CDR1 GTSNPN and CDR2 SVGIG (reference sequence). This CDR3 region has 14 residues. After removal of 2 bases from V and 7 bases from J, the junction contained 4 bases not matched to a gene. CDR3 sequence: CAWSSRQGNSPLHF. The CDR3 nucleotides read TGTGCCTGGAGTTCTCGACAGGGGAATTCACCCCTCCACTTT. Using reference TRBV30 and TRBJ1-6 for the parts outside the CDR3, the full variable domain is SQTIHQWPATLVQPVGSPLSLECTVEGTSNPNLYWYRQAAGRGLQLLFYSVGIGQISSEVPQNLSASRPQDRQFILSSKKLLLSDSGFYLCAWSSRQGNSPLHFGNGTRLTVT.

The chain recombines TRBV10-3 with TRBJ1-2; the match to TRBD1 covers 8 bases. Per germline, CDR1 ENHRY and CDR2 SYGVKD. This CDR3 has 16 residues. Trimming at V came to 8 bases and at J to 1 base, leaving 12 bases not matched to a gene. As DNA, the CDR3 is TGTGCCATCCAGGGGGCAGGGATGGTTTTTAACTATGGCTACACCTTC. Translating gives CAIQGAGMVFNYGYTF.

The CDR3 DNA sequence: TGCGCCAGCAGTGAGTCTCGGGGGATGAACACTGAAGCTTTCTTT. Its translation is CASSESRGMNTEAFF. The chain recombines TRBV10-2 with TRBJ1-1, with a weak D call TRBD1 (5 bases). The V gene lost 0 bases and the J gene lost 0 bases, with 8 bases spanning the gap. CDR1 and CDR2 (germline): WSHSY, SAAADI. The CDR3 covers 15 residues.

CDR3 residues: CASSLSGASYEQYF. The CDR3 nucleotides read TGTGCCAGCAGCTTGTCGGGGGCGAGCTACGAGCAGTACTTC. This chain links TRBV5-6 with TRBJ2-7, with D perhaps given as TRBD1 or TRBD2 (6 bases each). This CDR3 has 14 amino acids. Between the trimmed V and J ends, which lost 1 base and 3 bases, there was a span of 11 bases. Per the germline V gene, CDR1 is SGHDT and CDR2 is YYEEEE.